Shown below are 5 T cell receptor beta chains from a single sample sequenced in a study of control samples from healthy donors and cancer patients. Here immunoSEQ multiplex PCR was the method, and the copy in TCRdb shows in-frame clones only, minus some. The repertoire holds about 63,000 clones, with roughly 85% as singletons. Sequenced: blood. The receptors derive from a man aged 40-49 years in good health.

The chain has TRBV28 and TRBJ2-3; perhaps D is TRBD1 or TRBD2 (5 bases each). This CDR3 region has 17 residues. With 5 bases removed from V and 0 bases from J, the gap between germline ends came to 18 bases. CDR1 is MDHEN and CDR2 is SYDVKM in the germline V gene. The CDR3 DNA reads TGTGCCAGCAGTGGGAAAATCGGGACGACTAGCACAGATACGCAGTATTTT. It translates to CASSGKIGTTSTDTQYF.

The chain combines TRBV19 with TRBJ2-5, with D possibly being TRBD2 (6 bases). Trimming removed 6 bases at V and 4 bases at J, with 18 bases between. The CDR3 has 15 amino acids. The germline V gene has CDR1 LNHDA and CDR2 SQIVND (reference sequence). The CDR3 DNA reads TGTGCCAGTAGCTCTCGAGCCGGGACTCCAGAGACCCAGTACTTC. As protein: CASSSRAGTPETQYF.

The rearrangement uses TRBV5-1 and TRBJ2-4; 7 nucleotides agree with TRBD1. The trim removed 3 bases at V and 0 bases at J, leaving 6 bases unmatched. Germline V CDR1 and CDR2: SGHRS, YFSETQ. CDR3 length: 16 residues. The CDR3 protein is CASSWGQPLAKNIQYF. The DNA for the CDR3 is TGCGCCAGCAGCTGGGGACAGCCTCTAGCCAAAAACATTCAGTACTTC.

The chain carries TRBV5-6 and TRBJ2-1; D unclear. The CDR3 loop spans 11 amino acids. Germline-derived CDR1 and CDR2 are SGHDT and YYEEEE. V was clipped by 1 base and J by 11 bases, with 7 bases between them. CDR3 in amino acids: CASSLTIKQFF. The CDR3 nucleotides read TGTGCCAGCAGCTTGACCATAAAGCAGTTCTTC.

V gene TRBV7-3 combines with J gene TRBJ2-3; D is ambiguous. Trimming took 2 bases from V and 5 from J, leaving 5 bases between them. CDR1 SGHTA and CDR2 FQGTGA come from the germline V gene. The CDR3 is 12 residues long. The CDR3 bases are TGTGCCAGCAGCTTACTTGGAGATACGCAGTATTTT. This sequence encodes CASSLLGDTQYF.